This is a list of T cell receptor beta chains from one sample in a study of control samples from healthy donors and cancer patients. TCRdb's table, derived via immunoSEQ multiplex PCR, lists solely in-frame clones and lacks some. Of approximately 140,000 clones in the sample, roughly 92% were seen once. Sequenced material: blood. These receptors originate from a man aged 35 to 55 in good health. Both conserved end residues are part of each CDR3. The D gene is left open where the match is weak. Clone size is stated in some rows and not others, as once, few, many or a class when expanded.

>TRBJ1-5|NA|TRBV9|NA
TGTGCCAGCAGCGTAGGTATGGATCAGCCCCAGCATTTT
CASSVGMDQPQHF
>TRBJ2-1|NA|TRBV9|NA
TGTGCCAGCAGCGTACCCACCCCGGGGAATGAGCAGTTCTTC
CASSVPTPGNEQFF
>TRBJ2-7|NA|TRBV5-1|NA
TGCGCCAGCAGCGCGAATCCCTACTACGAGCAGTACTTC
CASSANPYYEQYF
>TRBJ2-5|NA|TRBV29-1|NA
TGCAGCGTTTGCCAAGACCTATGGTACCAAGAGACCCAGTACTTC
CSVCQDLWYQETQYF
>TRBJ2-1|TRBD2|TRBV28|NA
TGTGCCAGCAGTCCGTGGGGACTAGCGGGATACAATGAGCAGTTCTTC
CASSPWGLAGYNEQFF
>TRBJ1-4|NA|TRBV10-3|NA
TGTGCCATCGGGGGGACGGAAAATGAAAAACTGTTTTTT
CAIGGTENEKLFF
>TRBJ2-7|NA|TRBV21-1|NA
TGTGCCAGCAGCAAATTTGGGAAGGGACAGCCCTACGAGCAGTACTTC
CASSKFGKGQPYEQYF
>TRBJ2-7|NA|TRBV19|NA
TGTGCCAGTAGTATTCAGGCAGGGAATTACGAGCAGTACTTC
CASSIQAGNYEQYF
>TRBJ2-2|NA|TRBV10-3|NA
TGTGCCATCAGTGATTCTCAATTGGGGACAAACGGGGAGCTGTTTTTT
CAISDSQLGTNGELFF
>TRBJ1-2|NA|TRBV3-1/TRBV3-2|once
TGTGCCAGCAGCCGTTTGACAGCCATTAACTATGGCTACACCTTC
CASSRLTAINYGYTF
>TRBJ2-6|NA|TRBV6-2/TRBV6-3|NA
TGTGCCAGCAGCGCGACCCCAGGACCACCGTCTGGGGCCAACGTCCTGACTTTC
CASSATPGPPSGANVLTF